A single sample is the source of the 19 T cell receptor beta chains below, sequenced in a study of cytomegalovirus exposure and HLA in healthy donors. The PCR ran on 60 Vbeta and 13 Jbeta primers. The protocol was immunoSEQ multiplex PCR, while the TCRdb copy is restricted to in-frame clones and leaves out a portion. This sample contains approximately 190,000 clones. The sequenced sample consisted of PBMCs. These receptors were obtained from a man aged 25 to 40 in good health and CMV-seronegative.

The V call is TRBV15, the J call TRBJ1-3; tentative D call: TRBD1 (6 bases). The germline V and J ends were trimmed by 0 bases and 4 bases, with 10 bases remaining between them. CDR1 and CDR2 from the germline V gene are LNHNV and YYDKDF (reference sequence). CDR3 length equals 15 residues. CDR3 loop: CATSRDNGQGNTIYF. CDR3 nucleotide sequence: TGTGCCACCAGCAGAGATAACGGACAGGGAAACACCATATATTTT.

The V gene is TRBV9, the J gene TRBJ1-1; 8 nucleotides match TRBD1. The ends lost 3 bases at V and 1 base at J; junction bases unmatched: 5. CDR3 length equals 15 residues. In germline, CDR1 is SGDLS, CDR2 YYNGEE. For the CDR3, the DNA is TGTGCCAGCAGCGGGCATGGACAGGGGAACACTGAAGCTTTCTTT. Translated, it gives CASSGHGQGNTEAFF.

This chain links TRBV28 with TRBJ2-7, with 7 bases that match TRBD1. Germline CDR1 and CDR2: MDHEN and SYDVKM. The CDR3 has 14 amino acids. Losses at the gene ends were 3 bases for V and 2 bases for J; bases not matched to a gene: 4. CDR3 region: CASSFHTGAYEQYF. CDR3 bases: TGTGCCAGCAGTTTCCACACAGGGGCCTACGAGCAGTACTTC.

This chain joins TRBV18 and TRBJ1-2, with 9 bases lining up with TRBD1. V shed 6 bases and J 3 bases; nucleotides not matched to a gene: 14. The CDR3 extends over 17 amino acids. The germline V gene has CDR1 KGHSH and CDR2 LQKENI. CDR3 sequence (DNA): TGTGCCAGCTCGCGCACGCCAAACAGGGGGCAGGACTATGGCTACACCTTC. Translating it yields CASSRTPNRGQDYGYTF.

CDR3 in DNA: TGTGCCAGTACTCAGAGGGCGGGCTCCTATAATTCACCCCTCCACTTT. This gives the protein CASTQRAGSYNSPLHF. The chain links TRBV19 to TRBJ1-6, with no clear D. CDR1 is LNHDA and CDR2 is SQIVND in the germline V gene (reference sequence). Trimming pared 7 bases from V and 0 bases from J, leaving 13 bases between. There are 16 residues in the CDR3.

The chain uses TRBV4-2 and TRBJ2-3; 13 bases align to TRBD2. V was clipped by 0 bases and J by 1 base; unmatched bases: 10. Per the germline V gene, CDR1 is LGHNA and CDR2 is YNFKEQ. The CDR3 has 20 residues. CDR3 protein: CASSQDRKLAGGPGTDTQYF. The CDR3 region has the DNA TGTGCCAGCAGCCAAGATAGGAAACTAGCGGGAGGGCCCGGCACAGATACGCAGTATTTT.

The chain has TRBV5-4 and TRBJ2-5, with 13 bases lining up with TRBD2. The CDR3 is made up of 17 amino acids. Trimming removed 4 bases from V and 9 bases from J; junction bases left unmatched: 15. Germline assignment: CDR1 SGHNT and CDR2 YYREEE (reference sequence). The CDR3 DNA sequence: TGTGCCAGCAGCCTGGGACTAGCGGGAACCGCGGCTCGGGCCCAGTACTTC. This sequence encodes CASSLGLAGTAARAQYF. The full variable domain, in which reference TRBV5-4 and TRBJ2-5 provide the parts outside the CDR3, is ETGVTQSPTHLIKTRGQQVTLRCSSQSGHNTVSWYQQALGQGPQFIFQYYREEENGRGNFPPRFSGLQFPNYSSELNVNALELDDSALYLCASSLGLAGTAARAQYFGPGTRLLVL.

The chain is built from TRBV30 and TRBJ2-7; TRBD1 matches at 9 bases. The CDR3 has 14 residues. With 2 bases clipped from V and 5 bases from J, the junction kept 7 bases outside the gene matches. Germline V gene data show CDR1 as GTSNPN and CDR2 as SVGIG (reference sequence). Here the CDR3 reads CAWSWDRVGNEQYF. The CDR3 region has the DNA TGTGCCTGGAGTTGGGACAGGGTAGGGAACGAGCAGTACTTC. Full variable domain (missing parts from reference TRBV30 and TRBJ2-7): SQTIHQWPATLVQPVGSPLSLECTVEGTSNPNLYWYRQAAGRGLQLLFYSVGIGQISSEVPQNLSASRPQDRQFILSSKKLLLSDSGFYLCAWSWDRVGNEQYFGPGTRLTVT.

The rearrangement uses TRBV25-1 and TRBJ1-1; D gene uncertain. Germline CDR1 and CDR2: MGHDK and SYGVNS. V was pared by 3 bases and J by 5 bases, with 10 bases between. This CDR3 is 13 amino acids long. DNA of the CDR3: TGTGCCAGCAGTGATACAGTGGCAACTGAAGCTTTCTTT. Translated: CASSDTVATEAFF.

The V and J genes are TRBV6-5 and TRBJ2-5; weak D call: TRBD2 (5 bases). CDR3 length: 15 residues. Trimming shortened V by 0 bases and J by 4 bases, and 12 bases separated the two germline ends. The germline V gene has CDR1 MNHEY and CDR2 SVGAGI. The CDR3 here is CASSYSRVSGETQYF. CDR3 bases: TGTGCCAGCAGTTACTCGAGGGTTTCGGGAGAGACCCAGTACTTC.

The J gene is TRBJ2-7, the V gene TRBV27, with D perhaps matching TRBD1 (5 bases). This CDR3 has 15 amino acids. V lost 4 bases and J lost 0, with 13 bases in between. The germline gives CDR1 MNHEY, CDR2 SMNVEV (reference sequence). The CDR3 region has the DNA TGTGCCAGCAGTTCGTGGACAACCCTCTCCTACGAGCAGTACTTC. The encoded protein is CASSSWTTLSYEQYF.

The rearrangement links TRBV4-3 to TRBJ2-5, with 8 bases aligning to TRBD1. The J call may be incorrect, as the DNA end agrees better with TRBJ2-7. Looked up from germline, CDR1 is LGHNA and CDR2 is YSLEER. The CDR3 loop spans 17 amino acids. The CDR3 nucleotides are TGCGCCAGCAGCCAAGATCACAGGGGGGATTTCTCCTACGAGCAGTACTTC. This sequence encodes CASSQDHRGDFSYEQYF.

This CDR3 reads CASHGDRGYEQYF. CDR3 DNA: TGTGCCAGTCATGGGGACAGGGGTTACGAGCAGTACTTC. The chain joins TRBV7-9 to TRBJ2-7, with TRBD1 matching 10 bases. The ends lost 9 bases at V and 4 bases at J; junction bases unmatched: 6. The CDR3 is 13 residues long. CDR1 is SEHNR, CDR2 FQNEAQ, per germline (reference sequence).

This rearrangement joins TRBV19 to TRBJ2-5, with TRBD2 matching 15 bases. The CDR3 has 16 amino acids. Germline-derived CDR1 and CDR2 are LNHDA and SQIVND (reference sequence). The V and J ends lost 3 bases and 3 bases, in that order; junction bases with no gene match: 2. The CDR3: CASSMGLAGGEETQYF. CDR3 DNA sequence: TGTGCCAGTAGTATGGGACTAGCGGGGGGTGAAGAGACCCAGTACTTC.

V and J are TRBV9 and TRBJ2-5; no firm D call. Germline CDR1 and CDR2: SGDLS and YYNGEE. The CDR3 loop spans 16 amino acids. Trimming took off 1 base at V and 2 bases at J, with 15 bases between the two ends. As DNA, the CDR3 is TGTGCCAGCAGCGTACAAGGCAGTCCAGGTCAAGAGACCCAGTACTTC. Amino acids: CASSVQGSPGQETQYF.

The rearrangement uses TRBV16 and TRBJ1-2; D possibly corresponds to TRBD1 (6 bases). The CDR3 extends over 14 amino acids. V was cut by 4 bases and J by 5 bases, with 14 bases left in between. Germline values: CDR1 KGHSY, CDR2 FQNENV. The CDR3 coding sequence is TGTGCCAGCAGCCCCACAGGGACGTGGTATGGCTACACCTTC. Translation: CASSPTGTWYGYTF.

The chain is built from TRBV5-5 and TRBJ2-5; no clear D gene. The J call may be faulty, since TRBJ2-7 better matches the DNA end. Looked up from germline, CDR1 is SGHKS and CDR2 is YYEKEE (reference sequence). The CDR3 totals 11 residues. CDR3 protein: CASTLSYEQYF. Here the CDR3 DNA reads TGTGCCAGCACCCTGTCCTACGAGCAGTACTTC.

Written as DNA, the CDR3 is TGTGCCAGCACCCAGACAGGGAGTGGGGAGACCCAGTACTTC. This codes for CASTQTGSGETQYF. This chain uses TRBV28 with TRBJ2-5, with 7 bases matching TRBD1. The trim removed 7 bases at V and 5 bases at J, leaving 10 bases unmatched. CDR1 MDHEN and CDR2 SYDVKM come from the germline V gene. The CDR3 is 14 residues long.

V is TRBV6-5 and J is TRBJ2-5; possibly TRBD1 for D (6 bases). The CDR3 has 14 amino acids. The germline gives CDR1 MNHEY, CDR2 SVGAGI. The V end was cut by 2 bases, the J end by 10 bases, with 17 bases between. As DNA, the CDR3 is TGTGCCAGCAGTTACCCCGGGACACCGCCCAGCCAGTACTTC. Protein product: CASSYPGTPPSQYF.